This T cell receptor beta chain came from a study of T-cell reconstitution after alpha-beta-depleted transplantation in children. For TCRbeta, the library was prepared with unique molecular identifiers. TCRdb redid the calling of the PCR reads with MiXCR, one entry per CDR3 protein. The sample holds roughly 280,000 distinct CDR3 sequences; 11% are singletons and the top ten take 23%. The CDR3 has 13 residues. The germline V gene has CDR1 MDHEN and CDR2 SYDVKM. V lost 6 bases and J lost 5, with 13 bases in between. This clonotype was counted ten times or more. Antigen unknown. The study, taken as a whole, reports: Several hundred expanded graft clones reportedly were the source of alpha-beta T cells about two months after transplant.

This sequence was found in a male patient between 2 and 9 years old who had a stem cell transplant for chronic granulomatous disease, so the T cells may come from the graft donor. This rearrangement joins TRBV28 to TRBJ2-5; no firm D call. The sequencing here drew on peripheral blood, taken 180 days after TCRalphabeta/CD19-depleted stem cell transplant. This chain's CDR3 is CASRAPPGETQYF. The CDR3 bases are TGTGCCAGCAGGGCCCCCCCTGGCGAGACCCAGTACTTC.